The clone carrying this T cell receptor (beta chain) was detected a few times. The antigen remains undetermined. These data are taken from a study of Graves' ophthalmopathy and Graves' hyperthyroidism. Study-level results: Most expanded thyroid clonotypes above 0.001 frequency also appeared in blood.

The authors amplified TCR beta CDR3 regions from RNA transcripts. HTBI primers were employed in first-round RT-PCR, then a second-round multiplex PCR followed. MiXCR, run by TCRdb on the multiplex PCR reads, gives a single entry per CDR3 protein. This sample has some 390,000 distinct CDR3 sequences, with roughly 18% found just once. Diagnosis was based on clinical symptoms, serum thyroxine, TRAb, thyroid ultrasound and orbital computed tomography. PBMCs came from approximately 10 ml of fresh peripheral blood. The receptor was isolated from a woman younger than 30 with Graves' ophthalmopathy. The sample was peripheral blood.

CDR3 amino acids: CASSEDPTYTGELFF. Here the CDR3 DNA reads TGTGCCAGCAGCGAGGACCCCACGTACACCGGGGAGCTGTTTTTT. The chain is built from TRBV28 and TRBJ2-2, with D hard to call. The V gene lost 6 bases and the J gene lost 3 bases, with 14 bases spanning the gap. The CDR3 is 15 amino acids. Per the germline V gene, CDR1 is MDHEN and CDR2 is SYDVKM.